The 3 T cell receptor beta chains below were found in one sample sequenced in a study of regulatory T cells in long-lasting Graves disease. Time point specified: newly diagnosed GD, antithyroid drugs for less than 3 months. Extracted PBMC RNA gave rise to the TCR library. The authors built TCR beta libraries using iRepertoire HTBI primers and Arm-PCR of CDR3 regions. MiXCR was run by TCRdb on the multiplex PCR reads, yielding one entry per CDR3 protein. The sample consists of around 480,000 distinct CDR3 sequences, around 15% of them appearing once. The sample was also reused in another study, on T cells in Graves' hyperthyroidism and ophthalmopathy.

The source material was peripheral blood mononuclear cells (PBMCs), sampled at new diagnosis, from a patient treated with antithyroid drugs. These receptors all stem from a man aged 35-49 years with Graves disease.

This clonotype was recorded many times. The CDR3 DNA reads as TGTGCCAGCAGTTTTAGTCTCGAGCAGTTCTTC. Residues: CASSFSLEQFF. The chain joins TRBV12-3 or TRBV12-4 to TRBJ2-1; D is ambiguous. V was pared by 3 bases and J by 10 bases, with 7 bases between. CDR3 length equals 11 residues.

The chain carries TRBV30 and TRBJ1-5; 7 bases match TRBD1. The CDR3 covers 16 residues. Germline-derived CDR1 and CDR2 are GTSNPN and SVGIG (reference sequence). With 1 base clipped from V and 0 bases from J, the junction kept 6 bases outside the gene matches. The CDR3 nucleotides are TGTGCCTGGAGTGAACAGGGGAGGGATAGCAATCAGCCCCAGCATTTT. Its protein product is CAWSEQGRDSNQPQHF.

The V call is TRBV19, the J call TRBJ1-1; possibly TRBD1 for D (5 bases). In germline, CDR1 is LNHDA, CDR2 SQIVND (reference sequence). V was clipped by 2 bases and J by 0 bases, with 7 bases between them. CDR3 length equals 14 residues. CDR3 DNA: TGTGCCAGTAGTATATGGGGGATGAACACTGAAGCTTTCTTT. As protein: CASSIWGMNTEAFF.